This T cell receptor (beta chain) was captured in a study of blood T cell repertoires in COVID-19. V gave up 2 bases and J gave up 7 bases, with 18 bases separating them. This CDR3 region has 16 residues. Germline CDR1 and CDR2: GTSNPN and SVGIG (reference sequence). Sequenced by immunoSEQ multiplex PCR; TCRdb stores in-frame clones only, minus some. The sample gives about 130,000 clones, around 83% of which show up once; around 15% is in the top ten. The sequence was collected from a woman between 50 and 59 years old with acute or convalescent COVID-19. J is TRBJ1-6 and V is TRBV30, with D perhaps TRBD1 (5 bases). Sample: peripheral blood. The CDR3 loop reads CAWSSWGTLGNSPLHF. DNA for the CDR3: TGTGCCTGGAGTTCTTGGGGCACCCTGGGGAATTCACCCCTCCACTTT.